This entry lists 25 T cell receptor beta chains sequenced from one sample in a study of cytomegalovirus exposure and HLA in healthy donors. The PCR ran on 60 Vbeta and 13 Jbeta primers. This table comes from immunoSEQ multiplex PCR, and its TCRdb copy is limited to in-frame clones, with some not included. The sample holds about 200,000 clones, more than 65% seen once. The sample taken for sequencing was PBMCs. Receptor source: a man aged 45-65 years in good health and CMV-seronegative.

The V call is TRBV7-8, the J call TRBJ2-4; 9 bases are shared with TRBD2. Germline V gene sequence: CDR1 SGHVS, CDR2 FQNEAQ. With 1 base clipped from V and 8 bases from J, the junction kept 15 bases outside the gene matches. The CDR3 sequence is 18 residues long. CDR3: CASSLDPGIAGVGDIQYF. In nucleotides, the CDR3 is TGTGCCAGCAGCTTAGATCCCGGCATAGCGGGAGTAGGAGACATTCAGTACTTC.

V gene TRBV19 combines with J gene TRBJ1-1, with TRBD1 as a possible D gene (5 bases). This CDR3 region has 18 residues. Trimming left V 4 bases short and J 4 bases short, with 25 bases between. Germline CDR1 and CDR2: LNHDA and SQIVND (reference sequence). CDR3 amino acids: CASSKDWQLGAGGTEAFF. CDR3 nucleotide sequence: TGTGCCAGTAGTAAGGATTGGCAGCTAGGCGCGGGGGGCACTGAAGCTTTCTTT.

The CDR3 sequence: CSVESWASGSSYNEQFF. CDR3 sequence (DNA): TGCAGCGTTGAAAGTTGGGCTAGCGGAAGCTCCTACAATGAGCAGTTCTTC. V gene TRBV29-1 combines with J gene TRBJ2-1, with 7 bases matching TRBD2. CDR3 length: 17 amino acids. The germline CDR1 and CDR2 sequences are SQVTM and ANQGSEA. Losses at the gene ends were 2 bases for V and 0 bases for J; bases not matched to a gene: 10.

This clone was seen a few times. In DNA, the CDR3 is TGTGCCAGCAGATCGGGACAGGGGACAACTAATGAAAAACTGTTTTTT. As protein: CASRSGQGTTNEKLFF. The V gene is TRBV6-6, the J gene TRBJ1-4, with TRBD1 identical over 10 bases. V dropped 6 bases and J dropped 0; count of bases not matched to a gene: 4. This CDR3 is 16 amino acids long. CDR1 is MNHNY and CDR2 is SVGAGI in the germline V gene (reference sequence).

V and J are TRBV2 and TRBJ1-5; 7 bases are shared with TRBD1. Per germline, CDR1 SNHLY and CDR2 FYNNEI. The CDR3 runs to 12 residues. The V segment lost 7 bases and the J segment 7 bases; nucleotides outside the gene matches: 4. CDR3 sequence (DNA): TGTGCCAGCAAGACAGGGATACAGCCCCAGCATTTT. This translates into CASKTGIQPQHF. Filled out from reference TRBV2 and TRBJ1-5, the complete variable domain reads EPEVTQTPSHQVTQMGQEVILRCVPISNHLYFYWYRQILGQKVEFLVSFYNNEISEKSEIFDDQFSVERPDGSNFTLKIRSTKLEDSAMYFCASKTGIQPQHFGDGTRLSIL.

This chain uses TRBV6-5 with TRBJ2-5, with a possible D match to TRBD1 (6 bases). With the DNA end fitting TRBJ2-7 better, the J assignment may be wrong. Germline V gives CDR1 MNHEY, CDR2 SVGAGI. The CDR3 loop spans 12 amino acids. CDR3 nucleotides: TGTGCCAGCGGTACAGGGTACTACGAGCAGTACTTC. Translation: CASGTGYYEQYF.

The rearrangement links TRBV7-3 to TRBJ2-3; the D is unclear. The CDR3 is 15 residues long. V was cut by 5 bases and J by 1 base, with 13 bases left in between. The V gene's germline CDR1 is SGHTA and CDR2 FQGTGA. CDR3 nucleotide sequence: TGTGCCAGCAGCCGAGGTAGTCCCGGCACAGATACGCAGTATTTT. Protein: CASSRGSPGTDTQYF. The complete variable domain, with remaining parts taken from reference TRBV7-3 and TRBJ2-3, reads GAGVSQTPSNKVTEKGKYVELRCDPISGHTALYWYRQSLGQGPEFLIYFQGTGAADDSGLPNDRFFAVRPEGSVSTLKIQRTERGDSAVYLCASSRGSPGTDTQYFGPGTRLTVL.

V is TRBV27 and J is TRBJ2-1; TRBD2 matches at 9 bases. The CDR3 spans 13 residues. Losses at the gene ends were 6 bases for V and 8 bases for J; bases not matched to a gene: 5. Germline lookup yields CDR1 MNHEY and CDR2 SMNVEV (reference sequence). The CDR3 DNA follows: TGTGCCAGCAGGTCCTTAGCGGGGGATGAGCAGTTCTTC. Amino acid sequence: CASRSLAGDEQFF.

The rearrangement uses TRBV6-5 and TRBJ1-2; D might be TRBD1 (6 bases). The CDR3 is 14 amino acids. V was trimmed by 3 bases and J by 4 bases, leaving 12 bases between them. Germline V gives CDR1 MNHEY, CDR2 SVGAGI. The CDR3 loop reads CASSYAGVGYGYTF. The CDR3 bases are TGTGCCAGCAGTTATGCAGGGGTCGGCTATGGCTACACCTTC.

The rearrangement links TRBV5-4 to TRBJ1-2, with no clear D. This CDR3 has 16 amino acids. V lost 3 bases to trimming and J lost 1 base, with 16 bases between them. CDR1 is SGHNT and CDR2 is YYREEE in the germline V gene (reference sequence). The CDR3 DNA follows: TGTGCCAGCAGCTCTCAACGGGAAGGGAATAACTATGGCTACACCTTC. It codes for CASSSQREGNNYGYTF.

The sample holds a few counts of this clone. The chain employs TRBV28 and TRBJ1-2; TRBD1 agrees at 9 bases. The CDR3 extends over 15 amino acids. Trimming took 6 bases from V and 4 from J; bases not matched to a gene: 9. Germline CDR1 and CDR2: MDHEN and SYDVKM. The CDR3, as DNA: TGTGCCAGCAGCCCAGGGACAGGGACAATCTATGGCTACACCTTC. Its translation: CASSPGTGTIYGYTF.

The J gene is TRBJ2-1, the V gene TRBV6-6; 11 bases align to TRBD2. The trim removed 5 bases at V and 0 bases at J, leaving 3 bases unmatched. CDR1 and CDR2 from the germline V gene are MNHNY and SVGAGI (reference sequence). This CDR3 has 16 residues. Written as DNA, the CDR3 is TGTGCCAGCAGTCCCGGGACTAGCGGCTCCTACAATGAGCAGTTCTTC. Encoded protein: CASSPGTSGSYNEQFF.

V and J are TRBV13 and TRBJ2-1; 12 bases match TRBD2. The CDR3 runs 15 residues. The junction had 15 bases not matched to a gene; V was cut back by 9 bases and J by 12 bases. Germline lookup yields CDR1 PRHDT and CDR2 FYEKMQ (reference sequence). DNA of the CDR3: TGTGCCAGTCCTCGGACTAGCGGGAAAACACGGGGGCAGTTCTTC. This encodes CASPRTSGKTRGQFF.

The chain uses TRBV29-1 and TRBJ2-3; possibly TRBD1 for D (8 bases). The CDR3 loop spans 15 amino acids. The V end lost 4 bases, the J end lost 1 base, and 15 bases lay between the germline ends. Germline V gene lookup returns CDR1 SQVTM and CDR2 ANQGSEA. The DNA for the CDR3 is TGCAGCGTTGCGGACAGGGCGGGGGGCACAGATACGCAGTATTTT. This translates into CSVADRAGGTDTQYF.

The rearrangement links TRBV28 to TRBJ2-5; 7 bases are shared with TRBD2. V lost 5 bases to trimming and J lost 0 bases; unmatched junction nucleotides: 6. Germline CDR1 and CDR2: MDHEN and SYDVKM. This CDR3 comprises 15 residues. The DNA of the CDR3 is TGTGCCAGCAGTGGGGCGGGAGCGTACCAAGAGACCCAGTACTTC. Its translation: CASSGAGAYQETQYF.

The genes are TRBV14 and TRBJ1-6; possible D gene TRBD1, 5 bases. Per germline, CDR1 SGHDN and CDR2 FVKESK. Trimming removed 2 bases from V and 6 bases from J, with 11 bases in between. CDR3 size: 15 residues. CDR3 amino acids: CASSQWDSSNSPLHF. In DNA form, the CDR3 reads TGTGCCAGCAGCCAATGGGACTCAAGTAATTCACCCCTCCACTTT.

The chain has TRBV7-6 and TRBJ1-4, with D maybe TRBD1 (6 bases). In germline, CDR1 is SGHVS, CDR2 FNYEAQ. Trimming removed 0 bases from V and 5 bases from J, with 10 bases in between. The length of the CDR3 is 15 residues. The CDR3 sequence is CASSLATGLNEKLFF. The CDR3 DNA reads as TGTGCCAGCAGCTTAGCGACAGGACTCAATGAAAAACTGTTTTTT.

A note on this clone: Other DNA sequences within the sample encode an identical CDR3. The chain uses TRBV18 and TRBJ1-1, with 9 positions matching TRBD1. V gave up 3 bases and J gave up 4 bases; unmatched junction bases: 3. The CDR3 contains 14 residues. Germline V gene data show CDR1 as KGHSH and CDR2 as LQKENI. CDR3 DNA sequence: TGTGCCAGCTCACCGACAGGGGGAAGCACTGAAGCTTTCTTT. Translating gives CASSPTGGSTEAFF.

For the CDR3, the DNA is TGTGCCAGCAGCGTTATGACAGGGAACACTGAAGCTTTCTTT. Translated, it gives CASSVMTGNTEAFF. This sequence joins TRBV11-2 and TRBJ1-1, with a possible D match to TRBD1 (6 bases). V lost 5 bases and J 1 base, leaving 11 bases between the germline ends. Germline V gene sequence: CDR1 SGHAT, CDR2 FQNNGV. The CDR3 sequence is 14 residues long.

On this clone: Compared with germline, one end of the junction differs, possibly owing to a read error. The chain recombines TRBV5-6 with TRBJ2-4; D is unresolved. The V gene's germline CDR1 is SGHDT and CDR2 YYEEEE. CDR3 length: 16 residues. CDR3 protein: CASSLVPGSTKNSQYF. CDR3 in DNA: TGTGCCAGCAGCTTGGTTCCTGGGTCTACCAAAAACAGTCAGTACTTC.

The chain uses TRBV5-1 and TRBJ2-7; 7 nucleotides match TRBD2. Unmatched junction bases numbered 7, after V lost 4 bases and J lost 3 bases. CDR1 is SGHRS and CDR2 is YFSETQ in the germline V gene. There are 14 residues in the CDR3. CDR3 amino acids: CASSPTGGSYEQYF. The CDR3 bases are TGCGCCAGCAGCCCGACCGGCGGGAGCTACGAGCAGTACTTC.

The CDR3, as DNA: TGTGCCAGCAGTCGCAGGGTCCCCCCCTACGAGCAGTACTTC. This gives the protein CASSRRVPPYEQYF. V is TRBV28 and J is TRBJ2-7; D may be TRBD1 (5 bases). The CDR3 length is 14 residues. The germline V gene encodes CDR1 MDHEN and CDR2 SYDVKM. V lost 5 bases and J 2 bases, leaving 13 bases between the germline ends.

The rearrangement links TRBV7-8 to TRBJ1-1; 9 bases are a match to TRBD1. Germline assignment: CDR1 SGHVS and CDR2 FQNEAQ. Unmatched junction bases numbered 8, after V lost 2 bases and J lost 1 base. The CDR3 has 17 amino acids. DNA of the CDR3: TGTGCCAGCAGCTTACGGTTTACAGGGGGCCCGAACACTGAAGCTTTCTTT. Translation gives CASSLRFTGGPNTEAFF.

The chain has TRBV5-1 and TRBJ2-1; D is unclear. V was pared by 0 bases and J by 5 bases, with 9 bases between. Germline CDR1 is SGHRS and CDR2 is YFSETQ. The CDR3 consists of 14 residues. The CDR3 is CASSLVAGDNEQFF. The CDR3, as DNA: TGCGCCAGCAGCTTGGTCGCCGGAGACAATGAGCAGTTCTTC.

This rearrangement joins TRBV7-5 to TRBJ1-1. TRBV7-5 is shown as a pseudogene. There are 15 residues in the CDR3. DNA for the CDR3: TGTGTCAGAAGCTTAGTAGGCGGAGAGAACACTGAAGCTTTCTTT. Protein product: CVRSLVGGENTEAFF.